Shown below are 16 T cell receptor beta chains from a single sample sequenced in a study of cytomegalovirus exposure and HLA in healthy donors. Both 60 Vbeta primers and 13 Jbeta primers went into the PCR. Clones were sequenced by immunoSEQ multiplex PCR, and TCRdb holds only the in-frame ones, with some missing. The table for this sample gives some 130,000 clones. Sequencing was carried out using PBMCs. The receptor source for this set is a woman in her thirties or forties in good health and CMV-seronegative.

The rearrangement joins TRBV6-5 to TRBJ1-2; D unclear. This CDR3 is 14 amino acids long. With 7 bases removed from V and 7 bases from J, the gap between germline ends came to 19 bases. Germline V CDR1 and CDR2: MNHEY, SVGAGI. Here the CDR3 reads CASMESEASGGYTF. The CDR3 DNA sequence: TGTGCCAGCATGGAATCCGAGGCCTCTGGTGGCTACACCTTC.

This sequence joins TRBV5-6 and TRBJ2-7; weak D call: TRBD2 (6 bases). This CDR3 has 15 residues. Germline CDR1 and CDR2: SGHDT and YYEEEE. Trimming cost V 3 bases and J 0 bases, with 13 bases left between them. Written as DNA, the CDR3 is TGTGCCAGCAGCTATACTCGTAGCGGCTCCTACGAGCAGTACTTC. It encodes CASSYTRSGSYEQYF.

The chain couples TRBV27 to TRBJ1-1; the D is unclear. This CDR3 has 17 amino acids. V was clipped by 3 bases and J by 0 bases, with 17 bases between them. Germline values: CDR1 MNHEY, CDR2 SMNVEV (reference sequence). The CDR3 bases are TGTGCCAGCAGTTTCACCCTCCGGGGAGCATTGAACACTGAAGCTTTCTTT. This gives the protein CASSFTLRGALNTEAFF.

The rearrangement uses TRBV28 and TRBJ2-7; the D gene is possibly TRBD2 (6 bases). Per germline, CDR1 MDHEN and CDR2 SYDVKM. Between the trimmed V and J ends, which lost 5 bases and 3 bases, there was a span of 17 bases. This CDR3 is 15 amino acids long. The DNA of the CDR3 is TGTGCCAGCAGTGGGGAGGTTCCCCCCTACTACGAGCAGTACGTC. The encoded protein is CASSGEVPPYYEQYV.

CDR3 nucleotide sequence: TGTGCCAGCAGTGACGGGAGGGGGCGAAGGACTGAAGCTTTCTTT. This sequence encodes CASSDGRGRRTEAFF. The genes are TRBV2 and TRBJ1-1; 7 positions agree with TRBD1. Germline loops: CDR1 SNHLY, CDR2 FYNNEI. Trimming cost V 3 bases and J 5 bases; bases outside gene matches: 9. This CDR3 region has 15 residues.

Details on this clone: A junction boundary mismatches the germline segment, possibly from a read error. V and J are TRBV11-2 and TRBJ2-1, with TRBD1 matching over 9 bases. CDR1 and CDR2 (germline): SGHAT, FQNNGV. This CDR3 is built from 13 residues. CDR3 coding DNA: TGTGCCAGCAGCACCATTGGGGGGGACAGGGCCATCTTC. This sequence encodes CASSTIGGDRAIF.

This chain connects TRBV7-6 to TRBJ1-1; 7 bases fit TRBD1. V dropped 3 bases and J dropped 0; count of bases not matched to a gene: 7. Looked up from germline, CDR1 is SGHVS and CDR2 is FNYEAQ. This CDR3 has 16 residues. CDR3 in amino acids: CASSLRQGLLNTEAFF. In nucleotides, the CDR3 is TGTGCCAGCAGCTTGAGACAGGGTTTATTGAACACTGAAGCTTTCTTT.

The rearrangement joins TRBV5-1 to TRBJ2-1; 16 bases match TRBD2. Trimming at V came to 3 bases and at J to 10 bases, leaving 4 bases not matched to a gene. Germline CDR1 is SGHRS and CDR2 is YFSETQ. This CDR3 comprises 15 residues. DNA for the CDR3: TGCGCCAGCAGCTCGGGGACTAGCGGGGGGGTGGAGCAGTTCTTC. Its translation: CASSSGTSGGVEQFF.

This chain connects TRBV6-4 to TRBJ2-2; 9 positions agree with TRBD1. Looked up from germline, CDR1 is MRHNA and CDR2 is SNTAGT. CDR3 size: 15 residues. Trimming cost V 6 bases and J 2 bases; bases outside gene matches: 4. The CDR3 DNA is TGTGCCAGCAGGACGACAGGGGGTAACACCGGGGAGCTGTTTTTT. This gives the protein CASRTTGGNTGELFF.

V gene TRBV7-9 combines with J gene TRBJ1-6, with 10 bases identical to TRBD1. CDR3 length: 15 amino acids. The J segment lost 9 bases and the V segment lost 5 bases, leaving 7 bases of the junction unmatched. Germline V gives CDR1 SEHNR, CDR2 FQNEAQ (reference sequence). CDR3 loop: CASSPRTGGGSPLHF. The CDR3 bases are TGTGCCAGCAGCCCCAGGACAGGGGGAGGTTCACCCCTCCACTTT. The whole variable domain, remainder taken from reference TRBV7-9 and TRBJ1-6, is DTGVSQNPRHKITKRGQNVTFRCDPISEHNRLYWYRQTLGQGPEFLTYFQNEAQLEKSRLLSDRFSAERPKGSFSTLEIQRTEQGDSAMYLCASSPRTGGGSPLHFGNGTRLTVT.

The rearrangement joins TRBV7-2 to TRBJ1-2; D uncertain. Germline CDR1 and CDR2: SGHTA and FQGNSA. The CDR3 runs to 14 residues. Trimming left V 1 base short and J 1 base short, with 7 bases between. DNA for the CDR3: TGTGCCAGCAGCTTAGGAGGCCTTAACTATGGCTACACCTTC. Encoded protein: CASSLGGLNYGYTF. Full variable domain (outside the CDR3, taken from reference TRBV7-2 and TRBJ1-2): GAGVSQSPSNKVTEKGKDVELRCDPISGHTALYWYRQSLGQGLEFLIYFQGNSAPDKSGLPSDRFSAERTGGSVSTLTIQRTQQEDSAVYLCASSLGGLNYGYTFGSGTRLTVV.

The chain combines TRBV6-5 with TRBJ1-5; 7 nucleotides match TRBD1. The junction had 9 bases not matched to a gene; V was cut back by 6 bases and J by 4 bases. The CDR3 is made up of 15 amino acids. Germline CDR1 is MNHEY and CDR2 is SVGAGI. The CDR3 nucleotides read TGTGCCAGCAGGCGGGACACAGGGGCGAATCAGCCCCAGCATTTT. This sequence encodes CASRRDTGANQPQHF.

The chain recombines TRBV9 with TRBJ2-3; 9 positions agree with TRBD2. Unmatched junction bases numbered 10, after V lost 4 bases and J lost 1 base. In germline, CDR1 is SGDLS, CDR2 YYNGEE. The CDR3 sequence is 17 residues long. The CDR3: CASSSSPLAGGTDTQYF. Written as DNA, the CDR3 is TGTGCCAGCAGCTCTAGCCCTTTAGCGGGGGGCACAGATACGCAGTATTTT.

The chain carries TRBV4-3 and TRBJ1-1; TRBD1 might be the D (6 bases). Trimming cost V 4 bases and J 2 bases, with 8 bases left between them. CDR3 size: 13 residues. CDR1 LGHNA and CDR2 YSLEER come from the germline V gene. CDR3 sequence (DNA): TGCGCCAGCAGCCTCAGGGGAAACACTGAAGCTTTCTTT. Translating gives CASSLRGNTEAFF.

The chain uses TRBV19 and TRBJ2-1; a possible D gene is TRBD2 (5 bases). Trimming shortened V by 1 base and J by 8 bases, and 9 bases separated the two germline ends. CDR1 and CDR2 (germline): LNHDA, SQIVND (reference sequence). This CDR3 spans 13 amino acids. CDR3 sequence reads: CASSIVASHEQFF. Here the CDR3 DNA reads TGTGCCAGTAGTATAGTGGCTAGCCATGAGCAGTTCTTC. Full variable domain (remainder filled in from reference TRBV19 and TRBJ2-1): DGGITQSPKYLFRKEGQNVTLSCEQNLNHDAMYWYRQDPGQGLRLIYYSQIVNDFQKGDIAEGYSVSREKKESFPLTVTSAQKNPTAFYLCASSIVASHEQFFGPGTRLTVL.

The rearrangement uses TRBV7-2 and TRBJ2-1, with TRBD1 identical over 7 bases. Losses at the gene ends were 5 bases for V and 8 bases for J; bases not matched to a gene: 15. Germline V gives CDR1 SGHTA, CDR2 FQGNSA. The CDR3 sequence is 16 residues long. CDR3 sequence reads: CASSLSGQRDWDEQFF. CDR3 DNA sequence: TGTGCCAGCAGCCTATCGGGACAGAGGGATTGGGATGAGCAGTTCTTC.